This TCR beta chain was recovered during a study of blood T cells in healthy people across ages. Regarding the study as a whole: Lack of knowledge of donor CMV status possibly confounded expanded clonotype changes. There was a strong correlation between TCR beta diversity and naive T cell percentage.

Primed by a sample-barcoded 5' primer and a J-beta primer mix, a second PCR proceeded for 7 to 11 cycles. Unique molecular identifiers of 12 random nucleotides labeled each cDNA. TCRdb independently ran MiXCR on the 5' RACE reads; one entry per CDR3 protein. The sample carries roughly 790,000 distinct CDR3 sequences, approximately 43% recorded once. Germline loops: CDR1 ENHRY, CDR2 SYGVKD. The CDR3 contains 12 residues. V was cut by 7 bases and J by 9 bases, with 13 bases left in between. This clonotype was counted between two and nine times. The antigen is undetermined. The genes are TRBV10-3 and TRBJ2-1, with a weak D call TRBD1 (5 bases). Sequenced input: blood. The TCR sequence derives from an older woman in good health. Here the CDR3 reads CAITQGASEQFF. The DNA of the CDR3 is TGTGCCATCACGCAGGGTGCCAGTGAGCAGTTCTTC.